The next 10 T cell receptor beta chains were all read from a single sample in a study of blood T cell repertoires in COVID-19. Some clones are missing from TCRdb's copy, which holds only in-frame ones; the method was immunoSEQ multiplex PCR. The sample holds about 74,000 clones; 80% are singletons and the top ten take 12%. Sequenced sample: peripheral blood. These receptors were obtained from a human donor in a cohort sampled during active COVID-19.

The chain joins TRBV28 to TRBJ1-1; D is uncertain. The CDR3 consists of 15 residues. V was clipped by 6 bases and J by 5 bases, with 19 bases between them. Looked up from germline, CDR1 is MDHEN and CDR2 is SYDVKM. The CDR3 DNA is TGTGCCAGCAGCGGAGCCGACATTGGAGGGACTGAAGCTTTCTTT. Its protein product is CASSGADIGGTEAFF.

This chain links TRBV6-2 or TRBV6-3 with TRBJ2-7, with 7 bases lining up with TRBD2. After removal of 6 bases from V and 0 bases from J, the junction contained 17 bases not matched to a gene. This CDR3 has 18 residues. Germline values: CDR1 MNHEY, CDR2 SVGEGT. Written as DNA, the CDR3 is TGTGCCAGCAGCCCCGGAGCTAGCGGAAAATTCTACTCCTACGAGCAGTACGTC. It yields the protein CASSPGASGKFYSYEQYV.

The V gene is TRBV21-1, the J gene TRBJ2-7; no check of the table's D call, TRBD2, against the DNA was made. TRBV21-1 is a pseudogene segment. The CDR3 totals 15 residues. CDR3 region: CASSKDRTSGYEQYV. The CDR3 region has the DNA TGTGCCAGCAGCAAAGACAGGACTAGCGGCTACGAGCAGTACGTC.

The chain uses TRBV7-8 and TRBJ2-5, with a weak D call TRBD2 (6 bases). CDR3 length: 15 amino acids. CDR1 and CDR2 from the germline V gene are SGHVS and FQNEAQ. The ends were cut back, 5 bases at V and 5 bases at J, with 18 bases in the middle. CDR3 DNA sequence: TGTGCCAGCAGCGGACGGGACTCCCTCGTGGAGACCCAGTACTTC. Amino acid sequence: CASSGRDSLVETQYF.

This clone was counted once. The J gene is TRBJ1-3, the V gene TRBV6-5; D might be TRBD1 (6 bases). Germline-derived CDR1 and CDR2 are MNHEY and SVGAGI. The CDR3 runs 14 residues. The ends were cut back, 4 bases at V and 2 bases at J, with 9 bases in the middle. This chain's CDR3 is CASSFSGAGNTIYF. The CDR3 DNA sequence: TGTGCCAGCAGTTTTTCAGGGGCTGGAAACACCATATATTTT.

V is TRBV7-9 and J is TRBJ2-3; 8 bases are a match to TRBD2. This CDR3 is 14 amino acids long. V lost 2 bases to trimming and J lost 4 bases; unmatched junction nucleotides: 2. Germline CDR1 is SEHNR and CDR2 is FQNEAQ (reference sequence). The CDR3 region is CASSLSGSSDTQYF. The CDR3 bases are TGTGCCAGCAGCTTAAGCGGGAGTTCAGATACGCAGTATTTT.

This chain joins TRBV2 and TRBJ2-1, with a weak D call TRBD1 (6 bases). Trimming pared 4 bases from V and 0 bases from J, leaving 10 bases between. Germline V gene lookup returns CDR1 SNHLY and CDR2 FYNNEI. The CDR3 contains 15 residues. The DNA for the CDR3 is TGTGCCAGCAGTGTTGGACAGAGCTCCTACAATGAGCAGTTCTTC. Translation gives CASSVGQSSYNEQFF.

The J gene is TRBJ1-5, the V gene TRBV28, with D unresolved. This CDR3 is built from 21 residues. The ends were cut back, 3 bases at V and 0 bases at J, with 27 bases in the middle. The germline gives CDR1 MDHEN, CDR2 SYDVKM. The CDR3 protein is CASSFRKERLILRYSNQPQHF. The CDR3 nucleotides read TGTGCCAGCAGTTTCAGAAAGGAGCGGTTAATCTTGCGTTATAGCAATCAGCCCCAGCATTTT.

The rearrangement links TRBV5-6 to TRBJ1-1; maybe TRBD1 (5 bases). The ends were cut back, 0 bases at V and 1 base at J, with 10 bases in the middle. Germline V gene data show CDR1 as SGHDT and CDR2 as YYEEEE. This CDR3 contains 15 residues. CDR3 coding DNA: TGTGCCAGCAGCTTGGGCCGGGGGAGGAACACTGAAGCTTTCTTT. It is translated as CASSLGRGRNTEAFF. Using reference TRBV5-6 and TRBJ1-1 for the parts outside the CDR3, the full variable domain is DAGVTQSPTHLIKTRGQQVTLRCSPKSGHDTVSWYQQALGQGPQFIFQYYEEEERQRGNFPDRFSGHQFPNYSSELNVNALLLGDSALYLCASSLGRGRNTEAFFGQGTRLTVV.

This chain's CDR3 is CASRSAGTGGQFF. Written as DNA, the CDR3 is TGTGCCAGCAGGTCCGCCGGGACAGGGGGGCAGTTCTTC. The J gene is TRBJ2-1, the V gene TRBV5-4; 11 nucleotides match TRBD1. Germline loops: CDR1 SGHNT, CDR2 YYREEE (reference sequence). CDR3 length equals 13 residues. V was pared by 5 bases and J by 12 bases, with 7 bases of the junction left unmatched.